What follows are 2 T cell receptor beta chains derived from one specimen sequenced in a study of T cells after yellow fever vaccination. One entry per CDR3 protein results from TCRdb running MiXCR on the 5' RACE reads. The table includes a few hundred thousand distinct CDR3 sequences, around a sixth detected once. The source was PBMCs, collected 5 days after the first yellow fever vaccination. Source of these receptors: a man aged 18 to 30 who received the YFV17D yellow fever vaccine.

This clonotype came up a few times. The V call is TRBV28, the J call TRBJ1-5; 8 bases agree with TRBD1. V shed 8 bases and J 0 bases; nucleotides not matched to a gene: 6. This CDR3 is 15 amino acids long. Germline CDR1 reads MDHEN; CDR2 reads SYDVKM. The CDR3 DNA reads TGTGCCAGCTTCCCACAGGGGGTTAGCAATCAGCCCCAGCATTTT. Translation gives CASFPQGVSNQPQHF.

The V call is TRBV11-1, the J call TRBJ1-6; no definite D call. The CDR3 runs to 14 residues. The V gene's germline CDR1 is SGHAT and CDR2 FQDESV (reference sequence). Trimming left V 2 bases short and J 6 bases short, with 8 bases between. The CDR3 sequence: CASSLLLFNSPLHF. DNA of the CDR3: TGTGCCAGCAGCTTACTCCTGTTTAATTCACCCCTCCACTTT.